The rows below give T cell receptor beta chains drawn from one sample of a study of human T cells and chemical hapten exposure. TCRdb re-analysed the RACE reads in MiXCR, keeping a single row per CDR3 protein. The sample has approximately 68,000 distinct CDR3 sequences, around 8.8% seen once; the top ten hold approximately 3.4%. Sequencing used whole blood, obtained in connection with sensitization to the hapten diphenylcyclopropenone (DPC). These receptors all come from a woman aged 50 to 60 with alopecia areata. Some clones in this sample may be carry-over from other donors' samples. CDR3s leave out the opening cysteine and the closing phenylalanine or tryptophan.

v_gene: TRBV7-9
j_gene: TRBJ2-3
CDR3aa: ASSLEEKQY

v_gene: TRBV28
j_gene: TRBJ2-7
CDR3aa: ASSSRWTGKVEQY

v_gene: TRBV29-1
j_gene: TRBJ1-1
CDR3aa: SVGIGREAF

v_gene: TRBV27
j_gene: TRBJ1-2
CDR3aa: ASSPSTGPLIYGYT

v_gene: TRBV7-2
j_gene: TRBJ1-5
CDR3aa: ASSPQSSNQPQH

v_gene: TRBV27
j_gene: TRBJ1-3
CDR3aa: ASGSGTTGNTIY

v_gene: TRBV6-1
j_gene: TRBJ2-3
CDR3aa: ASSVWRATDTQY

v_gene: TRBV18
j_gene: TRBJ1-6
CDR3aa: ASSPGTGGAPLH

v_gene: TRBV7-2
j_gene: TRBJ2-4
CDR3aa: ASSLVGAIGNIQY

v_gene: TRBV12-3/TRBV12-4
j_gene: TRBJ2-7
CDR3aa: ASSLVTDYEQY

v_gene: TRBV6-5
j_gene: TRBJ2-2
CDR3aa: ASGQRGALSTGELF

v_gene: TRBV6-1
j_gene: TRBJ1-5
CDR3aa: ASSEGQTSYQPQH

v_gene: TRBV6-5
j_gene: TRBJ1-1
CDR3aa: ASSYASGNTEAF

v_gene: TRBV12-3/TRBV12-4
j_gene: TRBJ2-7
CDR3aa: ASSSDRPYEQY

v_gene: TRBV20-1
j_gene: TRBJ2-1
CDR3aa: SASKAGGQYNEQF

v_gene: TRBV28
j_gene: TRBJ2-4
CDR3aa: ASSFRGSSMNIQY

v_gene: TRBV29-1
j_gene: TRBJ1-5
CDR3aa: SVAVTGGRSNQPQH

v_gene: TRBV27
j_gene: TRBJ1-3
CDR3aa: ASSEWSGNTIY

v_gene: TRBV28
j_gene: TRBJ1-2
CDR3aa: ASSIGYT

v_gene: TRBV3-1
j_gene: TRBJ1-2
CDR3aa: ASSQGRGSNGYT

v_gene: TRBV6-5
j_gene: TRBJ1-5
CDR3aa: ASSGGAGGGFRDQPQH

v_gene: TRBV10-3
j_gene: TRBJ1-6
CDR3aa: AISAGEDSPLH

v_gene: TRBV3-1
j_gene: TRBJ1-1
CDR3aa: ASSQDGGPGTEAF

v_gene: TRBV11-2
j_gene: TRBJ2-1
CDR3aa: ASSFTPGNEQF

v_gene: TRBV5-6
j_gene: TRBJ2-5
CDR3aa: ASSLGHLQETQY